This record looks at one TCR beta chain sequence and its context. What it recognizes is unknown. With 3 bases clipped from V and 6 bases from J, the junction kept 12 bases outside the gene matches. The V gene's germline CDR1 is SQVTM and CDR2 ANQGSEA. The CDR3 consists of 16 residues. The data originate from a study of OX40 agonist ivuxolimab in advanced cancers. Study background: Ivuxolimab was administered intravenously to patients at 0.01 to 10 mg/kg every 2 weeks.

Study conclusions and caveats: Within 6 weeks, CD4+ and CD8+ blood T cells expanded clonally at 0.1 to 3.0 mg/kg.

Only in-frame clones appear in the TCRdb table, and some are missing; sequencing was by immunoSEQ multiplex PCR. The data hold more than 45,000 clones, with 80% to 95% observed a single time. This rearrangement joins TRBV29-1 to TRBJ2-2; 8 nucleotides align to TRBD1. The receptor was isolated from an adult with an advanced solid tumor such as melanoma, head and neck, liver or kidney cancer. The source was CD4+ or CD8+ T cells sorted from blood, collected in a trial of the OX40 agonist ivuxolimab. The CDR3 nucleotides are TGCAGCGTTGAGCTTTTAGGACAGGGCCTCCCCGGGGAGCTGTTTTTT. It is translated as CSVELLGQGLPGELFF.